Sequencing of this T cell receptor (beta chain) was carried out in a study of blood T cell repertoires in COVID-19. On the study more broadly: The United States, Italy and Spain were the sources of the acute and convalescent COVID-19 samples. PBMCs, B-cell-depleted T cells, or T cells were the source of the cDNA or gDNA that made up the material.

Under the authors' procedure: Amplifying reference gene primers gave estimates of nucleated cell counts. TCRdb keeps only in-frame clones here, not all; method: immunoSEQ multiplex PCR. V, J and clone size are those of that table, while D and trimming were read from the DNA. This sample has about 180,000 clones, with around 83% found just once. V was clipped by 10 bases and J by 5 bases, with 17 bases between them. The CDR3 is made up of 13 amino acids. Per the germline V gene, CDR1 is MNHNY and CDR2 is SVGAGI (reference sequence). The receptor's source is a human donor in a cohort sampled during active COVID-19. The chain has TRBV6-6 and TRBJ2-5; D is possibly TRBD2 (6 bases). Specimen: peripheral blood. The CDR3 loop reads CATGGAVGETQYF. In DNA form, the CDR3 reads TGTGCCACCGGAGGGGCGGTCGGCGAGACCCAGTACTTC.